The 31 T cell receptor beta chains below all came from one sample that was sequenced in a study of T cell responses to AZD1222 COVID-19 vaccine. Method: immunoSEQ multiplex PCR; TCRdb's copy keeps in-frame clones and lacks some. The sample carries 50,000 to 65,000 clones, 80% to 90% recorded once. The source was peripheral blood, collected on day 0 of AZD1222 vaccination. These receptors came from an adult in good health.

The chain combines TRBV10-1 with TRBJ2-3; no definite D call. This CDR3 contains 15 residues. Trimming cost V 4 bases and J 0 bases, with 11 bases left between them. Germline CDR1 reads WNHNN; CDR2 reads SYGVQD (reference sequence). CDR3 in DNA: TGCGCCAGCAGTGTAGGGATTTCTAGCACAGATACGCAGTATTTT. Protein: CASSVGISSTDTQYF.

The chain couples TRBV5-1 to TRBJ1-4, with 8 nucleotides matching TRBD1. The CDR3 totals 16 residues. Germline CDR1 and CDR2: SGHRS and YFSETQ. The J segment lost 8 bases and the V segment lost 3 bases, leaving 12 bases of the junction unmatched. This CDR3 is CASSSAPQGGGEKLFF. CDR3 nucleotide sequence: TGCGCCAGCAGCTCGGCGCCACAGGGGGGTGGAGAAAAACTGTTTTTT.

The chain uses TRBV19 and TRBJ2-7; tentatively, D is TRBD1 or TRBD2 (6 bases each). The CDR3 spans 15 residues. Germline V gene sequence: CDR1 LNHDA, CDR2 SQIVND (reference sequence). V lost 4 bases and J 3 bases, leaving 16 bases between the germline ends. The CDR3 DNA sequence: TGTGCCAGTAGTAGAGGACAGTCGCGGGGCTACGAGCAGTACTTC. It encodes CASSRGQSRGYEQYF.

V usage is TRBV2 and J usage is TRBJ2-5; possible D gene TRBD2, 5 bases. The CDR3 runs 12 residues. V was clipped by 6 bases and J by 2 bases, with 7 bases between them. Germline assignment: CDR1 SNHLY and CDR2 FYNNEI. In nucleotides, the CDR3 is TGTGCCAGCAGGGCGGGTCAAGAGACCCAGTACTTC. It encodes CASRAGQETQYF. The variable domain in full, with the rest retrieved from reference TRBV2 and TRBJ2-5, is EPEVTQTPSHQVTQMGQEVILRCVPISNHLYFYWYRQILGQKVEFLVSFYNNEISEKSEIFDDQFSVERPDGSNFTLKIRSTKLEDSAMYFCASRAGQETQYFGPGTRLLVL.

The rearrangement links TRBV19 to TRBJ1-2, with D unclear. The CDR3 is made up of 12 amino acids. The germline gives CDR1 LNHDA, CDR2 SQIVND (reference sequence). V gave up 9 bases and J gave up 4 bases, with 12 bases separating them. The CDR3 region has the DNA TGTGCCAGCCAGTTCCTGGGCTATGGCTACACCTTC. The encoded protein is CASQFLGYGYTF.

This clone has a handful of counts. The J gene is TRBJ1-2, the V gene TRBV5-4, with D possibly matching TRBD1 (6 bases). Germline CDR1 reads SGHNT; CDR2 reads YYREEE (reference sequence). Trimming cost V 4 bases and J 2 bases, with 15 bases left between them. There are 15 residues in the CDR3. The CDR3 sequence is CASSTVRQENYGYTF. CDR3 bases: TGTGCCAGCAGCACTGTGAGACAGGAAAACTATGGCTACACCTTC.

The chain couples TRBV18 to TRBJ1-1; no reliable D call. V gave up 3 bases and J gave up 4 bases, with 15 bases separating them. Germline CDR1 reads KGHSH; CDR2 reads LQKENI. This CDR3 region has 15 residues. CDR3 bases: TGTGCCAGCTCACCCGCCTCCGAGAGGTTCACTGAAGCTTTCTTT. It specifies CASSPASERFTEAFF.

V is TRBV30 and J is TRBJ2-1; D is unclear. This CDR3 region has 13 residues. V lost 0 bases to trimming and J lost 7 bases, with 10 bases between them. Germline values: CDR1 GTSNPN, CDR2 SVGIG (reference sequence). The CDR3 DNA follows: TGTGCCTGGAGTGTTCGAGGCCTAAATGAGCAGTTCTTC. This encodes CAWSVRGLNEQFF.

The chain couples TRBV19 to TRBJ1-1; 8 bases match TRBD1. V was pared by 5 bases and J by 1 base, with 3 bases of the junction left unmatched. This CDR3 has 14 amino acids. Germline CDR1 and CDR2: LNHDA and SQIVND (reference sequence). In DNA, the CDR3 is TGTGCCAGTAGTCTCGGGACAGGGAACACTGAAGCTTTCTTT. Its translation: CASSLGTGNTEAFF. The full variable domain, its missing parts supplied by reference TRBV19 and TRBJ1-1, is DGGITQSPKYLFRKEGQNVTLSCEQNLNHDAMYWYRQDPGQGLRLIYYSQIVNDFQKGDIAEGYSVSREKKESFPLTVTSAQKNPTAFYLCASSLGTGNTEAFFGQGTRLTVV.

The CDR3 DNA follows: TGCGCCAGCAGACTGGGGCTAGCGGGGGGATACAATGAGCAGTTCTTC. Translation: CASRLGLAGGYNEQFF. The V gene is TRBV4-1, the J gene TRBJ2-1, with 11 positions matching TRBD2. The junction had 8 bases not matched to a gene; V was cut back by 6 bases and J by 4 bases. Germline lookup yields CDR1 MGHRA and CDR2 YSYEKL. CDR3 length: 16 residues.

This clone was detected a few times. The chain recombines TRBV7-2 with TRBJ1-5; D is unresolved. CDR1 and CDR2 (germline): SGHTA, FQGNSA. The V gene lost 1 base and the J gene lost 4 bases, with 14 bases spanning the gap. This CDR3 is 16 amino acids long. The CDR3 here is CASSLGDGVGNQPQHF. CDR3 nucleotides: TGTGCCAGCAGCTTAGGTGATGGGGTAGGGAATCAGCCCCAGCATTTT.

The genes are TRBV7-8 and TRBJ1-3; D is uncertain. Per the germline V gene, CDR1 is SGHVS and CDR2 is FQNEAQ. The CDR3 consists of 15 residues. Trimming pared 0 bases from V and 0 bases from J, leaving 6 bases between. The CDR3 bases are TGTGCCAGCAGCTTAGCTATGGGCTCTGGAAACACCATATATTTT. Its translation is CASSLAMGSGNTIYF. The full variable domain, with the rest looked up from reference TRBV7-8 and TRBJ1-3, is GAGVSQSPRYKVAKRGQDVALRCDPISGHVSLFWYQQALGQGPEFLTYFQNEAQLDKSGLPSDRFFAERPEGSVSTLKIQRTQQEDSAVYLCASSLAMGSGNTIYFGEGSWLTVV.

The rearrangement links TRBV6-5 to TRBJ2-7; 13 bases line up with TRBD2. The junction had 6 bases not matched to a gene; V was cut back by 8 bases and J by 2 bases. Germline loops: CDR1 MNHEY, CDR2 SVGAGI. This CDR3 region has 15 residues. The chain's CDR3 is CASYGTSGETYEQYF. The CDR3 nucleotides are TGTGCCAGCTACGGGACTAGCGGGGAAACCTACGAGCAGTACTTC.

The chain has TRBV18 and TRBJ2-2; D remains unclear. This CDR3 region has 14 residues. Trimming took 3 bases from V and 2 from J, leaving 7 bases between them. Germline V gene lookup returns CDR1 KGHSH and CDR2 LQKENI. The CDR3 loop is CASSPADNTGELFF. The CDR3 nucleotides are TGTGCCAGCTCACCGGCGGATAACACCGGGGAGCTGTTTTTT.

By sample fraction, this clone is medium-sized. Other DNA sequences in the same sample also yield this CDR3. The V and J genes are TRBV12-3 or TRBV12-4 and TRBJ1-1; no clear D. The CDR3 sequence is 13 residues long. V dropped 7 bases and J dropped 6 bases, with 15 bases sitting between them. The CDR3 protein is CASKTGLVAEAFF. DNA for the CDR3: TGTGCCAGCAAGACTGGGTTGGTCGCTGAAGCTTTCTTT.

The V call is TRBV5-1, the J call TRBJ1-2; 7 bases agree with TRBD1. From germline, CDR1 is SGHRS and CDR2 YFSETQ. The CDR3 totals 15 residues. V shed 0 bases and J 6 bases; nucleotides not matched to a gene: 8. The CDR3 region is CASSLVPGGGNGYTF. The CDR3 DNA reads TGCGCCAGCAGCTTGGTCCCAGGAGGGGGCAATGGCTACACCTTC.

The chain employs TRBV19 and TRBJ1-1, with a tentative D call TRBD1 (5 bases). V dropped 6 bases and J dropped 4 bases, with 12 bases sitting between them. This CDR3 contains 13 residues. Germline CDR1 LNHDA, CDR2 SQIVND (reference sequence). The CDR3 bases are TGTGCCAGTAGCCCGGGGGGGGGCACTGAAGCTTTCTTT. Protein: CASSPGGGTEAFF.

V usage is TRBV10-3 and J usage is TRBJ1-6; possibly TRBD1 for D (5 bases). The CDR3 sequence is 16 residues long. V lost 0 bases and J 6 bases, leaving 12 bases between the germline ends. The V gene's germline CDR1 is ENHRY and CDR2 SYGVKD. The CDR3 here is CAISESSGRVNSPLHF. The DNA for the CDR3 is TGTGCCATCAGTGAGTCTTCGGGACGAGTTAATTCACCCCTCCACTTT.

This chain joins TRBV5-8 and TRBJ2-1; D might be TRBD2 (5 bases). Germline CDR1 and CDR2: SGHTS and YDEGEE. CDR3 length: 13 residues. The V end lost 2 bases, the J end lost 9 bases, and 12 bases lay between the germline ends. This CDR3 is CASSFSVWGEQFF. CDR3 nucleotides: TGTGCCAGCAGCTTTAGCGTGTGGGGTGAGCAGTTCTTC.

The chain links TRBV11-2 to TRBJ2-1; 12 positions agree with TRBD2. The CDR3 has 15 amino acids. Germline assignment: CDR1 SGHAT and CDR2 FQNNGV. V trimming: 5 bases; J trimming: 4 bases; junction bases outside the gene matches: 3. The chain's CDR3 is CASSVGTSGYNEQFF. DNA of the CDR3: TGTGCCAGCAGCGTCGGGACTAGCGGGTACAATGAGCAGTTCTTC.

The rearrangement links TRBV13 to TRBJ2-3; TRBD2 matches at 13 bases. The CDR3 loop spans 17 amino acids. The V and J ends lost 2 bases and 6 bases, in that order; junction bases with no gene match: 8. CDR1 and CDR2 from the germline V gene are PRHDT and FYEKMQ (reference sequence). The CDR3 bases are TGTGCCAGCAGCTTAAACCCCGGGACTAGCGGGGCGGATACGCAGTATTTT. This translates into CASSLNPGTSGADTQYF.

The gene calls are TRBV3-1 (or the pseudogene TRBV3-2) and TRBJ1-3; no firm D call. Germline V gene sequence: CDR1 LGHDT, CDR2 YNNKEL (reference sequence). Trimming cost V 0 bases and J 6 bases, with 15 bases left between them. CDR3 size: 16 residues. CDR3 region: CASSQDWQALLNTIYF. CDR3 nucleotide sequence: TGTGCCAGCAGCCAAGATTGGCAGGCCCTCTTAAACACCATATATTTT.

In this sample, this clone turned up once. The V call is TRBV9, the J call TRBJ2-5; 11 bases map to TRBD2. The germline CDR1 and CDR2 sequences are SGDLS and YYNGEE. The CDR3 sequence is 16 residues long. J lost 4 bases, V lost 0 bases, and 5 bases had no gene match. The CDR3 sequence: CASSVGPGTSGETQYF. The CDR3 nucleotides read TGTGCCAGCAGCGTAGGCCCCGGGACTAGCGGAGAGACCCAGTACTTC.

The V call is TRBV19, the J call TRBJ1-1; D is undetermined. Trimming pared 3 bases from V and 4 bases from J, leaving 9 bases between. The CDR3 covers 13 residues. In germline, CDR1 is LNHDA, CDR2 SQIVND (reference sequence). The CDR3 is CASSIFSGTEAFF. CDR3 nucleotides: TGTGCCAGTAGTATCTTCTCCGGCACTGAAGCTTTCTTT.

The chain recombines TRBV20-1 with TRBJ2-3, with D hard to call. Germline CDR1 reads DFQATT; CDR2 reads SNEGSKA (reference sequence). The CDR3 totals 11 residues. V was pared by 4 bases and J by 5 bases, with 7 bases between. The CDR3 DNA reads TGCAGTGCTAATCATCAAGATACGCAGTATTTT. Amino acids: CSANHQDTQYF.

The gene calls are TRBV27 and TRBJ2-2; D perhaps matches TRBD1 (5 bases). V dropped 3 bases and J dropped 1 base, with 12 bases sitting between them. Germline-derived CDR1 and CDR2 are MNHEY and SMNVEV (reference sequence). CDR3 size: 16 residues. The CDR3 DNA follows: TGTGCCAGCAGTTTTAGACAGCTAATGAACACCGGGGAGCTGTTTTTT. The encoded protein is CASSFRQLMNTGELFF.

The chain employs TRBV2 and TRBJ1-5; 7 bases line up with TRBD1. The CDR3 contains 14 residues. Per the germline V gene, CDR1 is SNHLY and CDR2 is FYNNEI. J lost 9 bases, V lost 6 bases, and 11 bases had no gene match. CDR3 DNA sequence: TGTGCCAGCAGAACAGGGGCCTGGGGAAGGCCCCAGCATTTT. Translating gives CASRTGAWGRPQHF.

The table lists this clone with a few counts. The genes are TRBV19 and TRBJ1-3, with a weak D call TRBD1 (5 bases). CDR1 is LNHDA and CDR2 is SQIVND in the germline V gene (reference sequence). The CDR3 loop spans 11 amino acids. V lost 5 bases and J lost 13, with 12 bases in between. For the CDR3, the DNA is TGTGCCAGTAGTCGACAGCATTCAATATATTTT. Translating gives CASSRQHSIYF.

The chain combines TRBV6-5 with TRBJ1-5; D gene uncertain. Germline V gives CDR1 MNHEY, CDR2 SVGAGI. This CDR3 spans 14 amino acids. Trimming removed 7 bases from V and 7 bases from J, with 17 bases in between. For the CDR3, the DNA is TGTGCCAGCATCGAGGGAGGGCGAACCCAGCCCCAGCATTTT. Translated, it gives CASIEGGRTQPQHF.

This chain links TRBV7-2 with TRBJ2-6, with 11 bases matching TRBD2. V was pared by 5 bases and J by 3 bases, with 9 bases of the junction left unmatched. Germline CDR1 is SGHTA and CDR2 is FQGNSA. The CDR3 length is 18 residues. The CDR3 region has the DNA TGTGCCAGCAGCCCGGGGACTAGCGGTCCGTATGGGGCCAACGTCCTGACTTTC. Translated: CASSPGTSGPYGANVLTF.

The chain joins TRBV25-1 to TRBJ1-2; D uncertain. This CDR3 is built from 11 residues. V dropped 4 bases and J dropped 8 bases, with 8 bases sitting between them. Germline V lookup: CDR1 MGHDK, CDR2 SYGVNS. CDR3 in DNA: TGTGCCAGCAGTGGGGGAATCGGCTACACCTTC. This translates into CASSGGIGYTF.